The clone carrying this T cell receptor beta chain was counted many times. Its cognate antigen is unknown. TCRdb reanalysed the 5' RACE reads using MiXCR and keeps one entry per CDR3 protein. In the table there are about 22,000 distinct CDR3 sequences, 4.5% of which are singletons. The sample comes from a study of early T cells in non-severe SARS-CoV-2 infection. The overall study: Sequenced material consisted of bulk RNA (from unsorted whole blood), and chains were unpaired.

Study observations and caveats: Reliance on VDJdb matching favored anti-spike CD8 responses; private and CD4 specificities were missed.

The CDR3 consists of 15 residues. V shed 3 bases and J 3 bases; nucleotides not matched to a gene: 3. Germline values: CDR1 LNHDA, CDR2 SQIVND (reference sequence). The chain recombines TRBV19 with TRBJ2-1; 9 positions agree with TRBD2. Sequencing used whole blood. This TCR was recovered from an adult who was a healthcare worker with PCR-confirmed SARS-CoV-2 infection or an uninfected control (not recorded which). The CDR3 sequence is CASSITSGRYNEQFF. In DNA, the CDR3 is TGTGCCAGTAGTATTACTAGCGGGCGCTACAATGAGCAGTTCTTC. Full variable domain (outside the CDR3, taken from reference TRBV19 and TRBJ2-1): DGGITQSPKYLFRKEGQNVTLSCEQNLNHDAMYWYRQDPGQGLRLIYYSQIVNDFQKGDIAEGYSVSREKKESFPLTVTSAQKNPTAFYLCASSITSGRYNEQFFGPGTRLTVL.